This passage covers 25 T cell receptor beta chains from one sample sequenced in a study of blood T cell repertoires in COVID-19. Assay used: immunoSEQ multiplex PCR; TCRdb lists only in-frame clones, some missing. The table records 200,000 to 300,000 clones, 87% of them present only once. Sequenced input: peripheral blood. All receptors come from a man younger than 30 with active or convalescent COVID-19.

The chain uses TRBV7-2 and TRBJ2-6; D gene unclear. Germline V lookup: CDR1 SGHTA, CDR2 FQGNSA. The CDR3 extends over 17 amino acids. The V end was cut by 1 base, the J end by 0 bases, with 10 bases between. CDR3 sequence reads: CASSLGRAPSGANVLTF. CDR3 DNA sequence: TGTGCCAGCAGCTTAGGAAGAGCGCCCTCTGGGGCCAACGTCCTGACTTTC.

The chain combines TRBV9 with TRBJ2-7; weak D call: TRBD1 (6 bases). In germline, CDR1 is SGDLS, CDR2 YYNGEE. The CDR3 extends over 14 amino acids. V shed 2 bases and J shed 2 bases, with 11 bases lying between them. CDR3 protein: CASSVGAGTYEQYF. CDR3 DNA: TGTGCCAGCAGCGTGGGGGCAGGAACCTACGAGCAGTACTTC.

The chain employs TRBV19 and TRBJ1-5; TRBD1 agrees at 8 bases. The CDR3 has 15 residues. Germline CDR1 is LNHDA and CDR2 is SQIVND (reference sequence). Germline trimming cut 5 bases from V and 1 base from J; bases unmatched to any gene: 4. The CDR3 here is CASSPGQGSNQPQHF. The DNA of the CDR3 is TGTGCCAGTAGTCCCGGACAGGGAAGCAATCAGCCCCAGCATTTT.

The chain employs TRBV29-1 and TRBJ2-1, with D perhaps TRBD2 (6 bases). The CDR3 runs to 12 residues. Germline CDR1 and CDR2: SQVTM and ANQGSEA. Between the trimmed V and J ends, which lost 4 bases and 6 bases, there was a span of 10 bases. CDR3 coding DNA: TGCAGCGTTGTGGAGGGCGTCAATGAGCAGTTCTTC. Protein sequence: CSVVEGVNEQFF.

This rearrangement joins TRBV6-2 or TRBV6-3 to TRBJ2-7; 7 nucleotides line up with TRBD2. Trimming took 7 bases from V and 5 from J; bases not matched to a gene: 11. Germline CDR1 MNHEY, CDR2 SVGEGT. The CDR3 has 14 residues. The CDR3 reads CASTPAGGVNEQYF. The CDR3 DNA reads as TGTGCCAGCACCCCTGCTGGGGGGGTCAACGAGCAGTACTTC.

The rearrangement links TRBV2 to TRBJ2-3; TRBD1 might be the D (5 bases). CDR3 length equals 14 residues. V was clipped by 8 bases and J by 4 bases, with 16 bases between them. Germline CDR1 is SNHLY and CDR2 is FYNNEI. The CDR3 DNA reads TGTGCCAGCTCGGTCCACCTAGGGGCAGATACGCAGTATTTT. Translating gives CASSVHLGADTQYF.

This sequence joins TRBV28 and TRBJ1-2; D is uncertain. Germline V CDR1 and CDR2: MDHEN, SYDVKM. The CDR3 loop spans 14 amino acids. V lost 2 bases to trimming and J lost 5 bases, with 12 bases between them. The CDR3 coding sequence is TGTGCCAGCAGTTTAGGAGGGTCAGAGTATGGCTACACCTTC. Translating it yields CASSLGGSEYGYTF.

The rearrangement uses TRBV18 and TRBJ1-2, with D possibly being TRBD1 (6 bases). Looked up from germline, CDR1 is KGHSH and CDR2 is LQKENI. V gave up 0 bases and J gave up 2 bases, with 10 bases separating them. CDR3 length equals 15 residues. CDR3 protein: CASSPPSGANYGYTF. The DNA of the CDR3 is TGTGCCAGCTCACCACCATCAGGGGCCAACTATGGCTACACCTTC.

The genes are TRBV20-1 and TRBJ1-6; D not certain. This CDR3 has 15 amino acids. Germline V CDR1 and CDR2: DFQATT, SNEGSKA (reference sequence). Between the trimmed V and J ends, which lost 3 bases and 7 bases, there was a span of 16 bases. The CDR3 is CSASQGPFGNSPLHF. CDR3 DNA: TGCAGTGCTAGTCAAGGCCCGTTCGGGAATTCACCCCTCCACTTT.

V is TRBV10-3 and J is TRBJ1-5, with D possibly TRBD1 on 6 matching bases. The germline V gene has CDR1 ENHRY and CDR2 SYGVKD. Deletions cut 0 bases from V and 0 bases from J, with 24 bases between. The CDR3 spans 21 residues. CDR3: CAISESWTARRGFYSNQPQHF. CDR3 coding DNA: TGTGCCATCAGTGAGTCGTGGACAGCCAGGAGAGGGTTTTATAGCAATCAGCCCCAGCATTTT.

The genes are TRBV6-6 and TRBJ2-3; TRBD1 matches at 9 bases. Germline trimming cut 5 bases from V and 4 bases from J; bases unmatched to any gene: 19. This CDR3 spans 19 amino acids. In germline, CDR1 is MNHNY, CDR2 SVGAGI (reference sequence). The chain's CDR3 is CASSHPVPGQGLGADTQYF. The CDR3 DNA reads TGTGCCAGCAGTCATCCTGTCCCGGGACAGGGACTGGGCGCAGATACGCAGTATTTT.

V is TRBV5-5 and J is TRBJ2-7; weak D call: TRBD1 (6 bases). The germline gives CDR1 SGHKS, CDR2 YYEKEE (reference sequence). The length of the CDR3 is 15 residues. Trimming took off 2 bases at V and 3 bases at J, with 15 bases between the two ends. The CDR3 sequence is CASSFRRDNFYEQYF. CDR3 nucleotide sequence: TGTGCCAGCAGCTTCCGCCGGGACAACTTCTACGAGCAGTACTTC.

CDR3 in amino acids: CASSQGTGGPYEQYF. Here the CDR3 DNA reads TGCGCCAGCAGCCAAGGGACAGGAGGGCCCTACGAGCAGTACTTC. The J gene is TRBJ2-7, the V gene TRBV4-3; perhaps TRBD1 as D (7 bases). Germline V gene sequence: CDR1 LGHNA, CDR2 YSLEER. The V gene lost 1 base and the J gene lost 2 bases, with 12 bases spanning the gap. The CDR3 runs to 15 residues.

The rearrangement uses TRBV12-5 and TRBJ2-3; no firm D call. Per the germline V gene, CDR1 is LGHNT and CDR2 is FRNRAP. The CDR3 covers 12 residues. The V end lost 0 bases, the J end lost 6 bases, and 4 bases lay between the germline ends. CDR3 sequence: CASGLVEDTQYF. The CDR3 region has the DNA TGTGCTAGTGGTTTGGTAGAGGATACGCAGTATTTT.

The chain couples TRBV4-1 to TRBJ2-1; 9 bases are shared with TRBD2. Germline trimming cut 4 bases from V and 5 bases from J; bases unmatched to any gene: 9. The CDR3 runs 16 residues. CDR1 is MGHRA and CDR2 is YSYEKL in the germline V gene. The CDR3 is CASSRMASGANNEQFF. CDR3 nucleotides: TGCGCCAGCAGCCGGATGGCTAGCGGGGCAAACAATGAGCAGTTCTTC.

This clone turned up a few times. The chain carries TRBV19 and TRBJ1-2; TRBD1 aligns across 12 bases. This CDR3 is built from 16 residues. Per germline, CDR1 LNHDA and CDR2 SQIVND (reference sequence). The junction had 8 bases not matched to a gene; V was cut back by 5 bases and J by 4 bases. As DNA, the CDR3 is TGTGCCAGTAGTCCCACCGGGACAGGGGGCACCTATGGCTACACCTTC. As protein: CASSPTGTGGTYGYTF.

The chain combines TRBV7-8 with TRBJ1-2; D unclear. Germline CDR1 SGHVS, CDR2 FQNEAQ. The CDR3 extends over 15 amino acids. Between the trimmed V and J ends, which lost 2 bases and 7 bases, there was a span of 17 bases. The CDR3 region has the DNA TGTGCCAGCAGCTTAATAGGACGGGAGGATGGTGGCTACACCTTC. Its protein product is CASSLIGREDGGYTF. Together with reference TRBV7-8 and TRBJ1-2, the CDR3 gives the full variable domain: GAGVSQSPRYKVAKRGQDVALRCDPISGHVSLFWYQQALGQGPEFLTYFQNEAQLDKSGLPSDRFFAERPEGSVSTLKIQRTQQEDSAVYLCASSLIGREDGGYTFGSGTRLTVV.

Turning to this clone: The junction departs from the called germline gene at one end, perhaps through a read error. CDR3 in amino acids: CASGVRPGNTIYF. As DNA, the CDR3 is TGTGCCAGCGGCGTACGTCCTGGAAACACCATATATTTT. V is TRBV9 and J is TRBJ1-3; D gene ambiguous. The CDR3 covers 13 residues. From germline, CDR1 is SGDLS and CDR2 YYNGEE.

V usage is TRBV7-3 and J usage is TRBJ1-1; 7 bases fit TRBD1. V gave up 0 bases and J gave up 4 bases; unmatched junction bases: 2. The CDR3 has 14 residues. CDR1 and CDR2 (germline): SGHTA, FQGTGA. CDR3 DNA: TGTGCCAGCAGCTTAACGACAGGGACCACTGAAGCTTTCTTT. Its protein is CASSLTTGTTEAFF. Full variable domain (rest looked up from reference TRBV7-3 and TRBJ1-1): GAGVSQTPSNKVTEKGKYVELRCDPISGHTALYWYRQSLGQGPEFLIYFQGTGAADDSGLPNDRFFAVRPEGSVSTLKIQRTERGDSAVYLCASSLTTGTTEAFFGQGTRLTVV.

CDR3 nucleotide sequence: TGTGCCAGTAGTATAGGACAGGGCGGGGATACGCAGTATTTT. Encoded protein: CASSIGQGGDTQYF. The rearrangement joins TRBV19 to TRBJ2-3; TRBD1 aligns across 7 bases. Germline V CDR1 and CDR2: LNHDA, SQIVND (reference sequence). CDR3 size: 14 residues. J was trimmed by 6 bases and V by 1 base; bases with no gene match: 4.

This rearrangement joins TRBV9 to TRBJ1-1; no reliable D call. This CDR3 spans 16 amino acids. Germline CDR1 and CDR2: SGDLS and YYNGEE. Trimming pared 3 bases from V and 5 bases from J, leaving 20 bases between. In DNA form, the CDR3 reads TGTGCCAGCAGCGAGCCTAGTGGCAGGAGAGGGACTGAAGCTTTCTTT. Protein sequence: CASSEPSGRRGTEAFF.

For this clone: This sample includes further DNA sequences coding for the same CDR3. This chain joins TRBV6-2 or TRBV6-3 and TRBJ1-1; TRBD1 aligns across 7 bases. Germline V gives CDR1 MNHEY, CDR2 SVGEGT. The CDR3 consists of 13 residues. The ends lost 2 bases at V and 3 bases at J; junction bases unmatched: 0. CDR3 in DNA: TGTGCCAGCAGTTACCAGGGGGACACTGAAGCTTTCTTT. It codes for CASSYQGDTEAFF.

The chain has TRBV11-2 and TRBJ1-1; no firm D call. Germline-derived CDR1 and CDR2 are SGHAT and FQNNGV. There are 15 residues in the CDR3. V was pared by 0 bases and J by 4 bases, with 12 bases between. This CDR3 is CASSLEVAWATEAFF. CDR3 DNA sequence: TGTGCCAGCAGCTTAGAGGTGGCGTGGGCCACTGAAGCTTTCTTT.

The rearrangement uses TRBV6-5 and TRBJ1-6; D ambiguous. The CDR3 has 14 amino acids. V lost 6 bases and J lost 6, with 12 bases in between. CDR1 and CDR2 (germline): MNHEY, SVGAGI. The CDR3 loop reads CASSQIVGNSPLHF. The CDR3 DNA reads as TGTGCCAGCAGCCAGATTGTTGGTAATTCACCCCTCCACTTT.

This sequence joins TRBV7-2 and TRBJ1-1; TRBD1 aligns across 10 bases. In germline, CDR1 is SGHTA, CDR2 FQGNSA. CDR3 length equals 15 residues. V shed 5 bases, J shed 6 bases, and the junction held 9 bases outside the gene matches. In nucleotides, the CDR3 is TGTGCCAGCAGCCCGCGGACAGGGGGGTCGGCTGAAGCTTTCTTT. Protein: CASSPRTGGSAEAFF.